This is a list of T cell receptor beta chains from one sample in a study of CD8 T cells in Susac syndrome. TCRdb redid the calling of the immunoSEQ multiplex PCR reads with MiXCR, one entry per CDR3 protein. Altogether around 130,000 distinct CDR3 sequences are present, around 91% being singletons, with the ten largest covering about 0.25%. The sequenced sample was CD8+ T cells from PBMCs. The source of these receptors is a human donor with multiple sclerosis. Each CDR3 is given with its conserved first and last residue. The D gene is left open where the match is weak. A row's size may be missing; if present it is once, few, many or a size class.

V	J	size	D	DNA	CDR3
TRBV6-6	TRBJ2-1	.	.	TGTGCCACACTACAGGGCTTAGAGGGGCAGTTCTTC	CATLQGLEGQFF
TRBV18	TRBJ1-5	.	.	TGTGCCAGCTCACCGACTAGGGGCTTCAATCAGCCCCAGCATTTT	CASSPTRGFNQPQHF
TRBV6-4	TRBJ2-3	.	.	TGTGCCAGCAGTAGCGGGAGCACAGATACGCAGTATTTT	CASSSGSTDTQYF
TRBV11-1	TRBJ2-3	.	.	TGTGCCAGCAGCTTAGAGCGACTGCAGACTAGCACAGATACGCAGTATTTT	CASSLERLQTSTDTQYF
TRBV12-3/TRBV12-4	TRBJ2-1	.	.	TGTGCCAGCAGTTTCGTTAGTCGCAGGGATGAGCAGTTCTTC	CASSFVSRRDEQFF
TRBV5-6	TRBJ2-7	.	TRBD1	TGTGCCAGCAGCTTGTGGTTCGGACAGGGGGCCCACGAGCAGTACTTC	CASSLWFGQGAHEQYF
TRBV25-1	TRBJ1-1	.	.	TGTGCCAGCAGTGAATTACTGGGGGCGGACACTGAAGCTTTCTTT	CASSELLGADTEAFF
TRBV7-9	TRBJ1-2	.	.	TGTGCCAGCAGCTTAGCGAAACTTGTGGCGTCTGGCTATGGCTACACCTTC	CASSLAKLVASGYGYTF
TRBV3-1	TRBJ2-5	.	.	TGTGCCAGCAGCCAGGTTGCGGACCCAATTGGGACCCAGTACTTC	CASSQVADPIGTQYF
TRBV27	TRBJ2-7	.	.	TGTGCCAGCAGTTTAAACCCCTGGCGCTACGAGCAGTACTTC	CASSLNPWRYEQYF
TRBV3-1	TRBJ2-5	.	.	TGTGCCAGCAGCCAAGACGACTTCCAAGAGACCCAGTACTTC	CASSQDDFQETQYF
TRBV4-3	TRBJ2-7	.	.	TGCGCCAGCAGCCAGACACAGGGAAGCTCCTACGAGCAGTACTTC	CASSQTQGSSYEQYF
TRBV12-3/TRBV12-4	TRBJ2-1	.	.	TGTGCCAGCAGCCAACTTGACAATGAGCAGTTCTTC	CASSQLDNEQFF
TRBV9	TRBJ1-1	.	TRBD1	TGTGCCAGCAGCGTCGGACAGGGACCACCGTGGGACACTGAAGCTTTCTTT	CASSVGQGPPWDTEAFF
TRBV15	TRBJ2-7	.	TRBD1	TGTGCCACCAGCAGAGACCGACAGGGGATCTACGAGCAGTACTTC	CATSRDRQGIYEQYF
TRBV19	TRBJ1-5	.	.	TGTGCCAGTACCACCACGGGGGGGTACAATCAGCCCCAGCATTTT	CASTTTGGYNQPQHF
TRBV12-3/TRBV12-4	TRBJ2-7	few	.	TGTGCCAGCAGTTCCGTGTCCTACGAGCAGTACTTC	CASSSVSYEQYF
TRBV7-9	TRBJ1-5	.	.	TGTGCCAGCAGCTTAGGACCTGTCTACGGTCCCCAGCATTTT	CASSLGPVYGPQHF
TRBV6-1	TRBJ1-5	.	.	TGTGCCAGCAGTGAACTCCTGATTTCCAATCAGCCCCAGCATTTT	CASSELLISNQPQHF
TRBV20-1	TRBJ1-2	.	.	TGCAGTGCTAGATTTTCGGACTTTCACCTGGGCGGCTACACCTTC	CSARFSDFHLGGYTF
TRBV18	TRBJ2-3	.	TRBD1	TGTGCCAGCTCACCACCCAGGGGGCGGATGAGTACAGATACGCAGTATTTT	CASSPPRGRMSTDTQYF
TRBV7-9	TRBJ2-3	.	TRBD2	TGTGCCAGCAGCCCCGGACTAGCGGCAGCAGATACGCAGTATTTT	CASSPGLAAADTQYF
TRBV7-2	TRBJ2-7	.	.	TGTGCCAGCAGCTTAGCGCTCCCCCACGAGCAGTACTTC	CASSLALPHEQYF
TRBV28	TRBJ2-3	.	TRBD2	TGTGCCAGCAGTCCTGGACTAGCGGTCGATACGCAGTATTTT	CASSPGLAVDTQYF
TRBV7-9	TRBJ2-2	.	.	TGTGCCAGCAACTATCCCAAGGGCGGAGGTGAAGCCGGGGAGCTGTTTTTT	CASNYPKGGGEAGELFF
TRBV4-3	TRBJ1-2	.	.	TGCGCCAGCAGCTACGGGGATATTGGCTATGGCTACACCTTC	CASSYGDIGYGYTF
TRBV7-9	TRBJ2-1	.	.	TGTGCCAGCAGCTTCAGCGCCAGGGATGAGCAGTTCTTC	CASSFSARDEQFF
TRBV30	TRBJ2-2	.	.	TGTGCCTGGAGTGGGACGAACACCGGGGAGCTGTTTTTT	CAWSGTNTGELFF
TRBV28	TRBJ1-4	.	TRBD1	TGTGCCAGCAGTTTAGGGGACAGGGGGCTCATTGAAAAACTGTTTTTT	CASSLGDRGLIEKLFF
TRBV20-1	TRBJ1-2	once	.	TGCAATGCCTGGTGGAGTTATGGCTACACCTTC	CNAWWSYGYTF
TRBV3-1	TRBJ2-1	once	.	TGTGCCAGCAAATTGGGTGGCGGGACCTACAATGAGCAGTTCTTC	CASKLGGGTYNEQFF
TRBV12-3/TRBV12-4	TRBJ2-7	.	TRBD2	TGTGCCAGCTCCAGCGGGATCCTCTACGAGCAGTACTTC	CASSSGILYEQYF
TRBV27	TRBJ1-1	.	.	TGTGCCAGCAGTTTCCTGGGCGGAGGGGCGAACACTGAAGCTTTCTTT	CASSFLGGGANTEAFF